Below, 28 T cell receptor beta chains from the same sample are listed, as sequenced in a study of regulatory T cells in long-lasting Graves disease. Time point noted: newly diagnosed GD, antithyroid drugs for less than 3 months. From PBMCs, RNA was extracted and then used to make the TCR library. Sequencing libraries for TCR beta were prepared with iRepertoire HTBI primers and Arm-PCR of CDR3 regions. Using its own MiXCR run on the multiplex PCR reads, TCRdb lists one record per CDR3 protein. The repertoire holds approximately 400,000 distinct CDR3 sequences, with under 15% as singletons. In addition, the sample was reused for a study of T cells in Graves' hyperthyroidism and ophthalmopathy.

The sequenced sample was peripheral blood mononuclear cells (PBMCs), obtained at new diagnosis, from a patient treated with antithyroid drugs. These receptors were collected from a woman under 40 with Graves disease.

The V and J genes are TRBV24-1 and TRBJ2-1; D possibly matches TRBD1 or TRBD2 (5 bases each). The CDR3 has 14 residues. The V end was cut by 7 bases, the J end by 7 bases, with 16 bases between. Per the germline V gene, CDR1 is KGHDR and CDR2 is SFDVKD. The CDR3 coding sequence is TGTGCCACCAGCGAATGGGGGAACAGGAATGAGCAGTTCTTC. Translation: CATSEWGNRNEQFF.

The chain uses TRBV7-3 and TRBJ2-1; tentatively, D is TRBD2 (6 bases). The V end lost 5 bases, the J end lost 6 bases, and 14 bases lay between the germline ends. The CDR3 totals 14 residues. CDR1 SGHTA and CDR2 FQGTGA come from the germline V gene. The CDR3 sequence: CASSLGVGGNEQFF. The CDR3 nucleotides are TGTGCCAGCAGCCTAGGGGTCGGGGGCAATGAGCAGTTCTTC.

Concerning this clonotype: This CDR3 fails to terminate in the conserved phenylalanine or tryptophan, so it likely reflects a read error. The J gene is TRBJ1-5, the V gene TRBV30; tentatively, D is TRBD1 (5 bases). V dropped 0 bases and J dropped 2 bases, with 5 bases sitting between them. Looked up from germline, CDR1 is GTSNPN and CDR2 is SVGIG (reference sequence). The CDR3 covers 13 residues. CDR3 sequence (DNA): TGTGCCTGGAGTGTCAGGGGCAATCAGCCCCAGCATCTT. Encoded protein: CAWSVRGNQPQHL.

This clonotype was picked up many times. The genes are TRBV12-3 or TRBV12-4 and TRBJ1-4; 7 positions match TRBD1. The CDR3 totals 15 residues. V shed 4 bases, J shed 5 bases, and the junction held 7 bases outside the gene matches. CDR3 DNA: TGTGCCAGCAGTTCCCGACAGGGTTCCAATGAAAAACTGTTTTTT. Amino acid sequence: CASSSRQGSNEKLFF.

This clonotype was counted between two and nine times. A read error may account for a junction end that differs from germline. The chain has TRBV12-3 or TRBV12-4 and TRBJ2-3; unclear D gene. There are 12 residues in the CDR3. The CDR3 reads CASSYRTDTQYF. The CDR3 region has the DNA TGTGCCAGCAGTTATCGCACAGATACACAGTATTTT.

This clonotype has at least ten counts. The chain is built from TRBV7-3 and TRBJ2-7; D may match TRBD1 or TRBD2 (5 bases each). Trimming cost V 6 bases and J 1 base, with 10 bases left between them. CDR1 is SGHTA, CDR2 FQGTGA, per germline. This CDR3 has 13 residues. As DNA, the CDR3 is TGTGCCAGCAGTCCGGGACCATCCTACGAGCAGTACTTC. This sequence encodes CASSPGPSYEQYF.

There are many counts of this clonotype. This rearrangement joins TRBV28 to TRBJ2-2, with a possible D match to TRBD2 (5 bases). Germline CDR1 MDHEN, CDR2 SYDVKM. V was pared by 1 base and J by 4 bases, with 10 bases between. The CDR3 is made up of 15 amino acids. In DNA, the CDR3 is TGTGCCAGCAGTTTATCGGGGTCTGGCACCGGGGAGCTGTTTTTT. Translated, it gives CASSLSGSGTGELFF.

This clonotype was counted at least ten times. This sequence joins TRBV19 and TRBJ2-7; no firm D call. Germline CDR1 is LNHDA and CDR2 is SQIVND (reference sequence). The length of the CDR3 is 13 residues. Trimming removed 3 bases at V and 2 bases at J, with 8 bases between. The CDR3 protein is CASSITATYEQYF. The CDR3 DNA reads TGTGCCAGTAGTATCACAGCTACCTACGAGCAGTACTTC. The whole variable domain, filled in from reference TRBV19 and TRBJ2-7, reads DGGITQSPKYLFRKEGQNVTLSCEQNLNHDAMYWYRQDPGQGLRLIYYSQIVNDFQKGDIAEGYSVSREKKESFPLTVTSAQKNPTAFYLCASSITATYEQYFGPGTRLTVT.

There are many counts of this clonotype. This chain uses TRBV5-1 with TRBJ2-3; tentatively, D is TRBD2 (5 bases). Germline CDR1 is SGHRS and CDR2 is YFSETQ. The germline V and J ends were trimmed by 2 bases and 1 base, with 11 bases remaining between them. The CDR3 length is 15 residues. The CDR3 here is CASSFWGDGTDTQYF. Written as DNA, the CDR3 is TGCGCCAGCAGCTTCTGGGGAGACGGCACAGATACGCAGTATTTT.

This clonotype appeared many times. The chain employs TRBV7-8 and TRBJ2-3, with 7 bases fitting TRBD1. The CDR3 contains 17 residues. With V trimmed by 3 bases and J by 2 bases, 11 bases remained unmatched. CDR1 and CDR2 from the germline V gene are SGHVS and FQNEAQ. The DNA for the CDR3 is TGTGCCAGCAGCTTTCGAGCCCGGGACAGTACCACAGATACGCAGTATTTT. Amino acid sequence: CASSFRARDSTTDTQYF. The variable domain in full, completed from reference TRBV7-8 and TRBJ2-3, reads GAGVSQSPRYKVAKRGQDVALRCDPISGHVSLFWYQQALGQGPEFLTYFQNEAQLDKSGLPSDRFFAERPEGSVSTLKIQRTQQEDSAVYLCASSFRARDSTTDTQYFGPGTRLTVL.

This clonotype has ten or more counts. This chain joins TRBV5-1 and TRBJ1-5, with a weak D call TRBD1 (6 bases). Germline V gives CDR1 SGHRS, CDR2 YFSETQ. The CDR3 runs 16 residues. With 0 bases removed from V and 2 bases from J, the gap between germline ends came to 12 bases. CDR3 nucleotide sequence: TGCGCCAGCAGCTTGGTCGGGGGCGCGGGCAATCAGCCCCAGCATTTT. This gives the protein CASSLVGGAGNQPQHF.

This clonotype came up many times. The chain links TRBV6-1 to TRBJ1-1; D is uncertain. The length of the CDR3 is 17 residues. Germline CDR1 reads MNHNS; CDR2 reads SASEGT. The V and J ends lost 1 base and 0 bases respectively, with 15 bases between them. CDR3 protein: CASSEEVAGFMNTEAFF. The CDR3, as DNA: TGTGCCAGCAGTGAAGAGGTCGCGGGGTTCATGAACACTGAAGCTTTCTTT.

This clonotype was recorded at least ten times. This chain links TRBV4-1 with TRBJ2-3; TRBD2 aligns across 10 bases. Germline CDR1 and CDR2: MGHRA and YSYEKL. The CDR3 totals 15 residues. Trimming at V came to 4 bases and at J to 1 base, leaving 2 bases not matched to a gene. CDR3: CASSLSGGGTDTQYF. The CDR3 region has the DNA TGCGCCAGCAGCCTGAGCGGGGGGGGCACAGATACGCAGTATTTT.

This clonotype was observed a few times. The rearrangement joins TRBV28 to TRBJ2-1; D perhaps matches TRBD1 (7 bases). Trimming left V 6 bases short and J 5 bases short, with 17 bases between. Germline lookup yields CDR1 MDHEN and CDR2 SYDVKM. The CDR3 contains 15 residues. The CDR3 coding sequence is TGTGCCAGCAGGGCTACGCAGGGGGGCCACAATGAGCAGTTCTTC. Amino acids: CASRATQGGHNEQFF.

This clonotype was picked up many times. This rearrangement joins TRBV20-1 to TRBJ1-1; tentatively, D is TRBD1 (6 bases). The CDR3 spans 14 residues. The germline gives CDR1 DFQATT, CDR2 SNEGSKA (reference sequence). Trimming shortened V by 5 bases and J by 1 base, and 14 bases separated the two germline ends. The DNA of the CDR3 is TGCAGTGCTCCTAAAACAGGGCCGAACACTGAAGCTTTCTTT. Translating gives CSAPKTGPNTEAFF.

This clonotype occurred a few times. The chain employs TRBV10-3 and TRBJ1-2; D ambiguous. The V gene's germline CDR1 is ENHRY and CDR2 SYGVKD. The V gene lost 4 bases and the J gene lost 0 bases, with 12 bases spanning the gap. The CDR3 spans 15 residues. The CDR3 here is CAISGQASPNYGYTF. CDR3 sequence (DNA): TGTGCCATCAGTGGCCAGGCGTCACCTAACTATGGCTACACCTTC.

The sample holds a few counts of this clonotype. This rearrangement joins TRBV7-9 to TRBJ1-6, with 7 bases that match TRBD1. CDR3 size: 16 residues. V shed 6 bases and J 10 bases; nucleotides not matched to a gene: 15. Germline loops: CDR1 SEHNR, CDR2 FQNEAQ (reference sequence). CDR3 nucleotides: TGTGCCAGCAGTCTCCTCCCGACAGGGCATGGGTCACCCCTCCACTTT. Encoded protein: CASSLLPTGHGSPLHF.

This clonotype was recorded many times. The chain combines TRBV10-3 with TRBJ1-5; possibly TRBD1 for D (6 bases). V dropped 2 bases and J dropped 5 bases, with 10 bases sitting between them. The CDR3 is 14 amino acids. CDR1 is ENHRY and CDR2 is SYGVKD in the germline V gene. In nucleotides, the CDR3 is TGTGCCATCAGTGAGATGGCAGGGGATCAGCCCCAGCATTTT. Translation gives CAISEMAGDQPQHF.

This clonotype was seen ten or more times. The chain has TRBV12-3 or TRBV12-4 and TRBJ2-5; D is ambiguous. This CDR3 is 14 amino acids long. Trimming shortened V by 7 bases and J by 10 bases, and 22 bases separated the two germline ends. CDR3 in amino acids: CASTPSRARTVQYF. The CDR3, as DNA: TGTGCCAGCACCCCCTCTAGGGCTAGAACAGTCCAGTACTTC.

The gene calls are TRBV10-2 and TRBJ1-4; D remains ambiguous. Between the trimmed V and J ends, which lost 0 bases and 5 bases, there was a span of 19 bases. In germline, CDR1 is WSHSY, CDR2 SAAADI. The CDR3 consists of 18 residues. The CDR3 DNA is TGCGCCAGCAGTGAGTCGAAACTAGGGTCAGAGACAAATGAAAAACTGTTTTTT. It yields the protein CASSESKLGSETNEKLFF.

This clonotype has a count of ten or more. The chain recombines TRBV2 with TRBJ2-3; a weak D match, TRBD2 (6 bases). The length of the CDR3 is 14 residues. In germline, CDR1 is SNHLY, CDR2 FYNNEI. Trimming pared 10 bases from V and 8 bases from J, leaving 22 bases between. CDR3 DNA sequence: TGTGCCACCTCCTCCGACGGGGGTTATGGTACGCAGTATTTT. It codes for CATSSDGGYGTQYF.

This chain links TRBV9 with TRBJ1-1; D gene unclear. Germline V CDR1 and CDR2: SGDLS, YYNGEE. The CDR3 extends over 14 amino acids. Between the trimmed V and J ends, which lost 2 bases and 3 bases, there was a span of 11 bases. The CDR3 is CASSVGRADTEAFF. The CDR3 DNA reads as TGTGCCAGCAGCGTGGGGAGGGCGGACACTGAAGCTTTCTTT.

The chain couples TRBV20-1 to TRBJ1-5; 8 bases align to TRBD1. CDR1 is DFQATT and CDR2 is SNEGSKA in the germline V gene (reference sequence). J gave up 2 bases and V 3 bases, and 9 bases lay outside the gene matches. CDR3 length: 16 amino acids. CDR3 sequence (DNA): TGCAGTGCTAGGCCCCCAGGGGGCCGAGGCAATCAGCCCCAGCATTTT. It is translated as CSARPPGGRGNQPQHF.

The chain links TRBV5-6 to TRBJ1-5, with 9 positions matching TRBD1. After removal of 6 bases from V and 1 base from J, the junction contained 8 bases not matched to a gene. The germline V gene encodes CDR1 SGHDT and CDR2 YYEEEE. This CDR3 spans 16 amino acids. DNA of the CDR3: TGTGCCAGCACCTCCGGGACAGGGTGGAGCAATCAGCCCCAGCATTTT. Translation gives CASTSGTGWSNQPQHF.

This clonotype came up a few times. This chain uses TRBV7-2 with TRBJ1-2; D is unresolved. Germline V gene data show CDR1 as SGHTA and CDR2 as FQGNSA. V was pared by 5 bases and J by 3 bases, with 10 bases between. The CDR3 covers 13 residues. The CDR3, as DNA: TGTGCCAGCAGCGCAAGCACAGACTATGGCTACACCTTC. Amino acids: CASSASTDYGYTF.

This clonotype was detected once. This could be a read error, since a much larger clone is one nucleotide away. J is TRBJ2-7 and V is TRBV2, with 7 bases aligning to TRBD2. The germline gives CDR1 SNHLY, CDR2 FYNNEI. This CDR3 has 16 amino acids. Germline trimming cut 5 bases from V and 3 bases from J; bases unmatched to any gene: 13. This chain's CDR3 is CASSWEGPKPHYEQYF. The CDR3 DNA sequence: TGTGCCAGCAGTTGGGAGGGGCCAAAACCCCACTACGAGCAGTACTTC.

This clonotype was recorded many times. The V gene is TRBV29-1, the J gene TRBJ2-1; the D call may be TRBD1 or TRBD2 (5 bases each). Germline CDR1 and CDR2: SQVTM and ANQGSEA. Trimming removed 8 bases at V and 8 bases at J, with 19 bases between. The CDR3 covers 13 residues. The CDR3 DNA follows: TGCAGCTCCCCCGGTGTGAGGGACGATGAGCAGTTCTTC. It codes for CSSPGVRDDEQFF.

This clonotype has ten or more counts. The chain is built from TRBV6-1 and TRBJ2-2, with a possible D match to TRBD1 (5 bases). Trimming left V 7 bases short and J 4 bases short, with 22 bases between. The CDR3 spans 17 residues. Germline-derived CDR1 and CDR2 are MNHNS and SASEGT. The CDR3 reads CASTLRGRVSRTGELFF. The CDR3 DNA follows: TGTGCCAGCACCCTTCGCGGCAGGGTTAGTCGCACCGGGGAGCTGTTTTTT.